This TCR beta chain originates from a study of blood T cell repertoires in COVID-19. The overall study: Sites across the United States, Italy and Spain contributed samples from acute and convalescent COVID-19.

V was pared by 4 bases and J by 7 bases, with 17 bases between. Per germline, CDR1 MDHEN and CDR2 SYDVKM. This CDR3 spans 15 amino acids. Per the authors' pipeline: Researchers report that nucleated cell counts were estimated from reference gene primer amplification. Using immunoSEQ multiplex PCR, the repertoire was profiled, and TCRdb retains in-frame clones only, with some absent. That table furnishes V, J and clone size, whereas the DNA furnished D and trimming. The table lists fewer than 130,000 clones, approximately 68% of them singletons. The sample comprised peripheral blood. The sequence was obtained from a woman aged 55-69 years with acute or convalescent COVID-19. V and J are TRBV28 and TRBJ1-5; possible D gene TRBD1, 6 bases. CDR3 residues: CASSSRSQGKQPQHF. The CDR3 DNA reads TGTGCCAGCAGTTCTAGGTCACAGGGTAAACAGCCCCAGCATTTT.